This record concerns one T cell receptor (beta chain) sequence. The antigen remains unidentified. This sample is drawn from a study of vaccination and CD4 T cells after COVID-19. The CDR3 covers 16 residues. With V trimmed by 6 bases and J by 2 bases, 12 bases remained unmatched. Germline lookup yields CDR1 MNHEY and CDR2 SVGEGT. This sample's treatment: approximately 11-day PBMC culture with coronavirus spike peptide pools or control peptides (ViraFEST assay). Oncomine TCR Beta short-read sequencing was applied to DNA from cultured CD4+ T cells. TCRdb independently ran MiXCR on the PCR reads; one entry per CDR3 protein. The sample holds approximately 15,000 distinct CDR3 sequences, around 50% seen once.

The chain couples TRBV6-2 or TRBV6-3 to TRBJ2-7, with 8 bases matching TRBD1. Material: CD4+ T cells from blood, cultured in vitro. The receptor was isolated from a human donor who had recovered from COVID-19. The CDR3 nucleotides are TGTGCCAGCAGCCGTATTTCGGGACAGGTGGCCTACGAGCAGTACTTC. Amino acids: CASSRISGQVAYEQYF.